The 9 T cell receptor beta chains listed next were all sequenced from one sample in a study of shared clonotypes between healthy human individuals. Repertoires were generated with immunoSEQ multiplex PCR, while TCRdb's copy carries only in-frame clones and drops some. The sample shows roughly 700,000 clones, 74% of them seen only once. Sequencing input: memory CD4+ T cells sorted from blood. Described subset: CD45RA-negative fraction. The receptors derive from a woman in her 30s in good health.

V gene TRBV9 combines with J gene TRBJ2-3; tentative D call: TRBD1 (5 bases). The germline gives CDR1 SGDLS, CDR2 YYNGEE. This CDR3 has 14 residues. The V end lost 4 bases, the J end lost 2 bases, and 11 bases lay between the germline ends. The CDR3 spells CASSPQEHTDTQYF. The CDR3 coding sequence is TGTGCCAGCAGCCCACAGGAGCACACAGATACGCAGTATTTT.

On this clone itself: The sample has other DNA sequences that encode this CDR3 too. This rearrangement joins TRBV6-5 to TRBJ1-1; the D is unclear. V was shortened by 2 bases and J by 0 bases, with 7 bases between the two germline ends. Germline V gives CDR1 MNHEY, CDR2 SVGAGI. The CDR3 runs 14 residues. This CDR3 is CASSYGRLNTEAFF. The CDR3 nucleotides are TGTGCCAGCAGTTACGGTCGGTTGAACACTGAAGCTTTCTTT.

This sequence joins TRBV16 and TRBJ2-1; D call uncertain. The germline gives CDR1 KGHSY, CDR2 FQNENV. V dropped 3 bases and J dropped 2 bases, with 11 bases sitting between them. This CDR3 comprises 15 residues. CDR3 region: CASSHVSQTYNEQFF. In nucleotides, the CDR3 is TGTGCCAGCAGCCACGTCAGTCAAACCTACAATGAGCAGTTCTTC.

This rearrangement joins TRBV13 to TRBJ2-2, with no clear D. Germline-derived CDR1 and CDR2 are PRHDT and FYEKMQ (reference sequence). The length of the CDR3 is 14 residues. Trimming removed 5 bases at V and 3 bases at J, with 10 bases between. CDR3 nucleotides: TGTGCCAGCAGCACCCGGGCCCACACCGGGGAGCTGTTTTTT. It yields the protein CASSTRAHTGELFF.

The chain employs TRBV2 and TRBJ1-4; 8 bases agree with TRBD1. The CDR3 has 18 amino acids. Germline lookup yields CDR1 SNHLY and CDR2 FYNNEI. J was trimmed by 7 bases and V by 5 bases; bases with no gene match: 18. CDR3 sequence (DNA): TGTGCCAGCAGTCGAACCGGGACAGGCGAAAAGATTGGTGAAAAACTGTTTTTT. As protein: CASSRTGTGEKIGEKLFF.

The V gene is TRBV7-9, the J gene TRBJ2-1; 8 bases fit TRBD2. The CDR3 spans 15 residues. Germline V CDR1 and CDR2: SEHNR, FQNEAQ (reference sequence). J gave up 1 base and V 6 bases, and 5 bases lay outside the gene matches. The CDR3 nucleotides are TGTGCCAGCAGAAGAAGCGGGAGTTCCTACAATGAGCAGTTCTTC. Translating gives CASRRSGSSYNEQFF.

The chain links TRBV5-4 to TRBJ1-2, with TRBD1 as a possible D gene (6 bases). CDR1 is SGHNT and CDR2 is YYREEE in the germline V gene (reference sequence). V dropped 2 bases and J dropped 7 bases, with 15 bases sitting between them. CDR3 length: 14 residues. The CDR3 loop is CASSFFDRKVGYTF. CDR3 DNA: TGTGCCAGCAGCTTTTTCGACAGGAAAGTTGGCTACACCTTC.

The chain combines TRBV14 with TRBJ2-1; D call uncertain. The V gene lost 2 bases and the J gene lost 0 bases, with 8 bases spanning the gap. From germline, CDR1 is SGHDN and CDR2 FVKESK. The CDR3 sequence is 15 residues long. This CDR3 reads CASSQSYYSYNEQFF. DNA of the CDR3: TGTGCCAGCAGCCAAAGTTACTACTCCTACAATGAGCAGTTCTTC.

This clone was recorded at least ten times. Other nucleotide sequences from this sample produce the same CDR3. The chain links TRBV4-1 to TRBJ2-5, with 7 nucleotides matching TRBD1. V was clipped by 1 base and J by 3 bases; unmatched bases: 5. Germline loops: CDR1 MGHRA, CDR2 YSYEKL. The CDR3 is made up of 15 amino acids. The CDR3 coding sequence is TGCGCCAGCAGCCAAGGGCCAGGGGGAGAAGAGACCCAGTACTTC. Protein sequence: CASSQGPGGEETQYF.